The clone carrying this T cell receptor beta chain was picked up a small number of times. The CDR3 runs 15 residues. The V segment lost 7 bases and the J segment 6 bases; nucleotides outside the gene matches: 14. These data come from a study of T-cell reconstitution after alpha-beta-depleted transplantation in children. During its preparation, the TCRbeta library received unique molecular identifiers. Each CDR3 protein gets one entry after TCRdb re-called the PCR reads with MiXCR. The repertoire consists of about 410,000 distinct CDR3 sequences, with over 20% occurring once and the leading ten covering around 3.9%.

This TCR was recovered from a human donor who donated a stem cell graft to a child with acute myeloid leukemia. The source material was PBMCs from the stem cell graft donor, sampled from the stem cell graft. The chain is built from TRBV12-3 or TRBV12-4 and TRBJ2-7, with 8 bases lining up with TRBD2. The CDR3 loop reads CASTSLIGTRGEQYF. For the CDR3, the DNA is TGTGCCAGCACCAGTTTAATCGGGACTAGGGGCGAGCAGTACTTC.